Reported below is one TCR beta chain. The antigen is undetermined. V lost 9 bases and J lost 5; bases outside the gene matches: 7. Looked up from germline, CDR1 is SNHLY and CDR2 is FYNNEI. The CDR3 length is 15 residues. Here immunoSEQ multiplex PCR was the method, and the copy in TCRdb shows in-frame clones only, minus some. The profile shows 300,000 to 350,000 clones, 70% to 90% of them singletons. This sample was taken from a study of Ad26.COV2.S vaccination and SARS-CoV-2 variants. Study context: Ad26.COV2.S shots went into the muscle once or twice, 56 days apart.

Whole-study results and caveats: Analyses that measured TCR breadth and depth may have underestimated total T cell responses. The placebo group had lower spike-specific TCR breadth than the vaccine recipients did.

Treatment here: some 20 received Ad26.COV2.S at low or high dose, single or two shots; several received placebo; per-sample allocation not given. Day 63 following the first vaccine or placebo injection was when the samples were taken. This clonotype was obtained from a person aged 18-60 years who received the Ad26.COV2.S COVID-19 vaccine or a placebo. J is TRBJ1-6 and V is TRBV2; 10 bases map to TRBD1. Sequenced here: peripheral blood, sampled in a trial of Ad26.COV2.S vaccine versus placebo. CDR3 protein: CASTMDRGNNSPLHF. The CDR3 region has the DNA TGTGCCAGTACTATGGACAGGGGGAATAATTCACCCCTCCACTTT.